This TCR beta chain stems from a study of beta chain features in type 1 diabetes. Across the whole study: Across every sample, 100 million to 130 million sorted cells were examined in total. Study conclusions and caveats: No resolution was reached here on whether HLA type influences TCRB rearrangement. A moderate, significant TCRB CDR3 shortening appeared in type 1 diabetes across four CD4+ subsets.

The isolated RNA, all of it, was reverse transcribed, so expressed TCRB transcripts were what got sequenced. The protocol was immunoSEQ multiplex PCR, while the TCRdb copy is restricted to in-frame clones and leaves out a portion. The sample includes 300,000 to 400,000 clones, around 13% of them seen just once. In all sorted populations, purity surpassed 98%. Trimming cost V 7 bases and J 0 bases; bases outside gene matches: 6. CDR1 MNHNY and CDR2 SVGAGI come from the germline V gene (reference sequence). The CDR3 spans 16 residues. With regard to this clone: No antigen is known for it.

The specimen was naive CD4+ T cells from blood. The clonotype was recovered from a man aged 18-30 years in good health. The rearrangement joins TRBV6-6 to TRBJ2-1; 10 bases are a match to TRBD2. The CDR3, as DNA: TGTGCCAGCACCCATAGCGGGGGGAGCTCCTACAATGAGCAGTTCTTC. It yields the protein CASTHSGGSSYNEQFF.